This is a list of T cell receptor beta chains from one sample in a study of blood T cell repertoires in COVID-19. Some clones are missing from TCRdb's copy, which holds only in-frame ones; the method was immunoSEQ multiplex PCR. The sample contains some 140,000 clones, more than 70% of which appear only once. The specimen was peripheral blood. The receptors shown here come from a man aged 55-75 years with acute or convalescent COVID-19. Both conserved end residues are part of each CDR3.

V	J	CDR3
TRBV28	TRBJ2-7	CASSLVGTTYEQYF
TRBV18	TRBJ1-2	CASSPRTGGEDGYTF
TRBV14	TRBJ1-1	CASSQAAKVLVTEAFF
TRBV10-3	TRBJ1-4	CAISGSTEVNEKLFF
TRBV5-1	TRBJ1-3	CASRLGQNAGNTIYF
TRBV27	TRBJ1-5	CASSQRPTGNQPQHF
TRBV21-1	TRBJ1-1	CASSKADRGWTNTEAFF
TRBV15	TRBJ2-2	CATSSQTGSAGELFF
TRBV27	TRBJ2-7	CASSSGTGGYEQYF
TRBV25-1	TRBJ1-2	CASSASGVGDYGYTF
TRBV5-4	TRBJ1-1	CASSLGRGTEAFF
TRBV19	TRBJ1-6	CASSIRTGTSPLHF
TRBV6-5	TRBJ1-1	CASSLQGGTEAFF
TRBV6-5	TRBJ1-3	CASTSRGGQYF